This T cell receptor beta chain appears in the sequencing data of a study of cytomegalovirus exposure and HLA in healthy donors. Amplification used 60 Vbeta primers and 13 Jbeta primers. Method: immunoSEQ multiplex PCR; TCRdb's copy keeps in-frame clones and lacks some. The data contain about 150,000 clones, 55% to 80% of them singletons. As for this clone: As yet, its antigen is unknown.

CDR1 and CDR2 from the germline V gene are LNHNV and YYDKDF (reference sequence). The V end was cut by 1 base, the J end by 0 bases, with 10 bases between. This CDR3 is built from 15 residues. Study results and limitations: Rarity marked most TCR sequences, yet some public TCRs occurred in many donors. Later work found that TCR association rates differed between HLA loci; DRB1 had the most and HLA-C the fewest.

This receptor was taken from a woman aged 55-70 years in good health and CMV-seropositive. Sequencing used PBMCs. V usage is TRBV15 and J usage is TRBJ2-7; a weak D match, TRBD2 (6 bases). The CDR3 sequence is CATSRAGGSSYEQYF. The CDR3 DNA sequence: TGTGCCACCAGCAGAGCCGGGGGAAGCTCCTACGAGCAGTACTTC.